This T cell receptor beta chain is from a study of T cell responses to AZD1222 COVID-19 vaccine (dated by TCRdb to about 2021). Looking at the study overall: A total of 233 trial participants underwent TCR sequencing, of whom 200 to 220 received two doses of AZD1222 and about 25 received two doses of the MenACWY control vaccine. Trial participants were enrolled by age into subgroups of 18-55, 56-69 and 70-plus years, and around 150, 28 and 57 TCR-sequenced participants, respectively, were included in these subgroups. Broad study findings and their caveats: Participants were mostly white British, with more females than males. The authors suggested clonal diversity may have been underestimated. The whole spike protein was spanned by vaccine-associated CD4 TCRs, and dominant responses were seen in regions 160-218 and 743-854. Reportedly, almost half of the unique spike-specific TCRs recognized epitopes lying outside the regions that are mutated in the B.1.351 and B.1.1.7 variants. The 56-69-year group was small, and its depth increase did not reach significance, likely because of low power. Because no day 14 peak-response samples were available, the repertoires could be characterized only after the peak T cell response. A significant rise in spike-specific TCR breadth and depth was observed after two AZD1222 doses relative to day 0 and relative to MenACWY recipients. Conclusions about previously exposed vaccinees are limited, since just 5 to 7 AZD1222 recipients were seropositive for SARS-CoV-2 at baseline.

From cysteine to phenylalanine, the CDR3 is 13 amino acids long. Left in the record is the CDR3 DNA by itself, 39 bases read in frame from the first base. The trim is 6 bases for V and 3 bases for J, with a gap of 9 bases between the germline ends. The CDR1 and CDR2 encoded by the germline V gene (reference sequence) are LNHDA and SQIVND. As regards this clone: There is no known antigen for this receptor. No quality values exist for individual bases; no much larger clone is one base distant.

According to the study, the label for this sample's time point signals: baseline before first vaccination. The intended sense of this specimen's treatment or condition label: meningococcal conjugate vaccine given as trial control. Vaccinee samples came from UK trials COV001 and COV002, including a single-blind randomized controlled phase 2/3 trial of AZD1222 (ChAdOx1 nCoV-19) in healthy adults. For TCRbeta chain sequencing, PBMC samples from trial participants were taken at day 0 and at day 28 after the second dose. The CDR3 regions of human TCRbeta chains were subjected to immunosequencing. The authors' pipeline ran thus. Repertoire TCRs were checked for matches against a reference library of SARS-CoV-2-specific TCRs that had been generated using the MIRA antigen-specificity platform. Breadth meant the fraction of unique TCRs that were SARS-CoV-2-associated, whereas depth meant the fraction of total T cells that were SARS-CoV-2-associated. Each spike-specific TCR was assigned to its reactive spike region and to a CD4 or CD8 class using the MIRA data. Log10-transformed breadth and depth values were compared by one-way ANOVA with Sidak's multiple comparisons tests. The table was pulled from immuneACCESS by TCRdb, which kept in-frame rearrangements only. Such tables lose some clones; where checked, under half of the loss comes from unresolved V genes, and the rest has no known cause. Clone size and the V and J calls come from that table; the DNA yielded D and trimming. The sample includes about 140,000 clones, with approximately 93% observed a single time. 0.7% to 1% of the sample is held by the ten biggest clonotypes.

The TCR comes from an adult in good health. The V and J segments used are TRBV19 and TRBJ1-5; a tentative D match to TRBD1 spans 5 bases. Here the sequenced sample was peripheral blood, taken on day 0 of MenACWY control vaccination. The CDR3 reads as follows: CASRSRVNQPQHF. The sequenced DNA is TGTGCCAGTAGATCCAGGGTCAATCAGCCCCAGCATTTT. Where the CDR3 stops, the reference TRBV19 and TRBJ1-5 genes take over; the full variable domain is DGGITQSPKYLFRKEGQNVTLSCEQNLNHDAMYWYRQDPGQGLRLIYYSQIVNDFQKGDIAEGYSVSREKKESFPLTVTSAQKNPTAFYLCASRSRVNQPQHFGDGTRLSIL.